A single sample gave rise to the 27 T cell receptor beta chains below, sequenced in a study of blood T cell repertoires in COVID-19. Assay: immunoSEQ multiplex PCR; the TCRdb copy retains only in-frame clones and omits some. The sample lists about 270,000 clones, approximately 90% occurring once. What was sequenced was PBMCs or T cells enriched from blood (not recorded which). These receptors all stem from a man aged 18 to 30 who had recovered from COVID-19.

The chain joins TRBV12-5 to TRBJ1-4, with a tentative D call TRBD1 (6 bases). This CDR3 contains 17 residues. Germline assignment: CDR1 LGHNT and CDR2 FRNRAP. V lost 0 bases and J 1 base, leaving 12 bases between the germline ends. The CDR3 DNA follows: TGTGCTAGTGGTTTGGTAGGAGGGGGGGGAACTAATGAAAAACTGTTTTTT. It encodes CASGLVGGGGTNEKLFF. Looking up the rest from reference TRBV12-5 and TRBJ1-4 gives the full variable domain: DARVTQTPRHKVTEMGQEVTMRCQPILGHNTVFWYRQTMMQGLELLAYFRNRAPLDDSGMPKDRFSAEMPDATLATLKIQPSEPRDSAVYFCASGLVGGGGTNEKLFFGSGTQLSVL.

This chain joins TRBV28 and TRBJ2-7; weak D call: TRBD1 (6 bases). V shed 4 bases and J shed 4 bases, with 14 bases lying between them. The germline V gene has CDR1 MDHEN and CDR2 SYDVKM. The CDR3 extends over 14 amino acids. The CDR3 DNA reads as TGTGCCAGCAGTTGGATAAACAGGGAATACGAGCAGTACTTC. Protein: CASSWINREYEQYF.

V is TRBV5-1 and J is TRBJ1-2; possibly TRBD1 for D (5 bases). The CDR3 totals 13 residues. The V end was cut by 5 bases, the J end by 8 bases, with 16 bases between. Germline V CDR1 and CDR2: SGHRS, YFSETQ. The CDR3 protein is CASSKSREGGYTF. In nucleotides, the CDR3 is TGCGCCAGCAGTAAGAGCAGGGAGGGCGGCTACACCTTC.

The V call is TRBV3-1 (or the pseudogene TRBV3-2), the J call TRBJ1-1; TRBD1 is a possible D gene (6 bases). Germline V gives CDR1 LGHDT, CDR2 YNNKEL (reference sequence). Trimming removed 0 bases at V and 10 bases at J, with 12 bases between. The CDR3 is made up of 13 amino acids. The CDR3 is CASSQDYRAAAFF. The CDR3 DNA sequence: TGTGCCAGCAGCCAAGATTACAGGGCGGCAGCTTTCTTT.

V gene TRBV24-1 combines with J gene TRBJ2-1, with 9 positions matching TRBD2. Trimming removed 3 bases from V and 13 bases from J; junction bases left unmatched: 12. The CDR3 is 15 residues long. Germline V gene lookup returns CDR1 KGHDR and CDR2 SFDVKD. The CDR3 sequence: CATSDLMAAGGSQFF. The CDR3 bases are TGTGCCACCAGTGATCTGATGGCGGCGGGAGGGTCCCAGTTCTTC.

This clone was seen more than once but under ten times. This chain uses TRBV2 with TRBJ2-2, with a tentative D call TRBD2 (6 bases). Trimming took off 5 bases at V and 1 base at J, with 14 bases between the two ends. The germline V gene encodes CDR1 SNHLY and CDR2 FYNNEI. This CDR3 region has 16 residues. This CDR3 reads CASSRASALNTGELFF. CDR3 in DNA: TGTGCCAGCAGTAGGGCTAGCGCCCTGAACACCGGGGAGCTGTTTTTT. The full variable domain, its missing parts supplied by reference TRBV2 and TRBJ2-2, is EPEVTQTPSHQVTQMGQEVILRCVPISNHLYFYWYRQILGQKVEFLVSFYNNEISEKSEIFDDQFSVERPDGSNFTLKIRSTKLEDSAMYFCASSRASALNTGELFFGEGSRLTVL.

This chain links TRBV30 with TRBJ2-3; D uncertain. The ends were cut back, 1 base at V and 2 bases at J, with 13 bases in the middle. Germline V gene data show CDR1 as GTSNPN and CDR2 as SVGIG (reference sequence). CDR3 length: 15 amino acids. The CDR3: CAWSGPSSFTDTQYF. CDR3 in DNA: TGTGCCTGGAGTGGTCCGAGTTCCTTCACAGATACGCAGTATTTT. Using reference TRBV30 and TRBJ2-3 for the parts outside the CDR3, the full variable domain is SQTIHQWPATLVQPVGSPLSLECTVEGTSNPNLYWYRQAAGRGLQLLFYSVGIGQISSEVPQNLSASRPQDRQFILSSKKLLLSDSGFYLCAWSGPSSFTDTQYFGPGTRLTVL.

The chain is built from TRBV7-9 and TRBJ2-7; 12 positions match TRBD2. This CDR3 has 15 residues. CDR1 is SEHNR and CDR2 is FQNEAQ in the germline V gene (reference sequence). The ends lost 5 bases at V and 4 bases at J; junction bases unmatched: 6. CDR3 nucleotides: TGTGCCAGCAGCGCTAGCGGGAGGGCCCTTTACGAGCAGTACTTC. Its protein product is CASSASGRALYEQYF.

The rearrangement links TRBV28 to TRBJ2-2, with TRBD2 matching 7 bases. This CDR3 region has 15 residues. J gave up 1 base and V 5 bases, and 4 bases lay outside the gene matches. Germline CDR1 and CDR2: MDHEN and SYDVKM. The CDR3 here is CASSILALNTGELFF. The CDR3, as DNA: TGTGCCAGCAGTATACTAGCGCTGAACACCGGGGAGCTGTTTTTT.

For the CDR3, the DNA is TGTGCCATCAGTGAGTCGATAGCATCAGATACGCAGTATTTT. Translating it yields CAISESIASDTQYF. V and J are TRBV10-3 and TRBJ2-3, with D hard to call. CDR1 ENHRY and CDR2 SYGVKD come from the germline V gene. The CDR3 has 14 residues. Trimming removed 0 bases from V and 4 bases from J, with 8 bases in between.

This clone has more than one count but fewer than ten. The chain links TRBV4-1 to TRBJ1-5; D not certain. Germline CDR1 is MGHRA and CDR2 is YSYEKL. The ends were cut back, 1 base at V and 6 bases at J, with 10 bases in the middle. CDR3 length equals 14 residues. CDR3 amino acids: CASSQVPGSQPQHF. CDR3 nucleotide sequence: TGCGCCAGCAGCCAAGTACCAGGTTCTCAGCCCCAGCATTTT.

The genes are TRBV5-1 and TRBJ2-1, with 10 bases aligning to TRBD2. Germline V gene data show CDR1 as SGHRS and CDR2 as YFSETQ. V trimming: 0 bases; J trimming: 8 bases; junction bases outside the gene matches: 2. The CDR3 contains 14 residues. The CDR3 is CASSLVLAGDEQFF. CDR3 bases: TGCGCCAGCAGCTTGGTTCTAGCGGGAGATGAGCAGTTCTTC.

The CDR3 DNA reads TGTGCCAGCAGTTCCCCCGGGACAGGGCCCTTTTCACCCCTCCACTTT. Amino acid sequence: CASSSPGTGPFSPLHF. The J gene is TRBJ1-6, the V gene TRBV27; 9 nucleotides agree with TRBD1. Germline V gene data show CDR1 as MNHEY and CDR2 as SMNVEV (reference sequence). V trimming: 4 bases; J trimming: 9 bases; junction bases outside the gene matches: 10. The CDR3 spans 16 residues.

This clone has just one count. The J gene is TRBJ2-7, the V gene TRBV4-2; D not resolved. This CDR3 spans 15 amino acids. V was pared by 2 bases and J by 6 bases, with 17 bases between. From germline, CDR1 is LGHNA and CDR2 YNFKEQ. The CDR3 DNA reads as TGTGCCAGCAGCCAACAGTTGGAACATAGAGGCGAGCAGTACTTC. This sequence encodes CASSQQLEHRGEQYF.

The CDR3 DNA reads as TGTGCCAGCAGCCCCCGTCTCGCGGGAGAGGGCGAGCAGTACTTC. Protein sequence: CASSPRLAGEGEQYF. The chain links TRBV9 to TRBJ2-7; 7 bases line up with TRBD2. Unmatched junction bases numbered 13, after V lost 4 bases and J lost 6 bases. This CDR3 has 15 residues. Germline values: CDR1 SGDLS, CDR2 YYNGEE.

The rearrangement links TRBV11-3 to TRBJ2-3; TRBD2 aligns across 8 bases. Looked up from germline, CDR1 is SGHNT and CDR2 is YENEEA. The CDR3 runs to 15 residues. V trimming: 5 bases; J trimming: 7 bases; junction bases outside the gene matches: 11. The CDR3 region has the DNA TGTGCCAGCAGCCTCGGGGGGGCGGGAGAAAATACGCAGTATTTT. Its protein is CASSLGGAGENTQYF. Supplemented by reference TRBV11-3 and TRBJ2-3, the full variable domain reads EAGVVQSPRYKIIEKKQPVAFWCNPISGHNTLYWYLQNLGQGPELLIRYENEEAVDDSQLPKDRFSAERLKGVDSTLKIQPAELGDSAVYLCASSLGGAGENTQYFGPGTRLTVL.

The gene calls are TRBV3-1 (or the pseudogene TRBV3-2) and TRBJ1-4; 9 nucleotides agree with TRBD1. The V gene's germline CDR1 is LGHDT and CDR2 YNNKEL (reference sequence). The V and J ends lost 2 bases and 6 bases, in that order; junction bases with no gene match: 13. CDR3 length: 18 amino acids. CDR3 coding DNA: TGTGCCAGCAGCCAATCGCTGACGGGACAGGGTCGGGATGAAAAACTGTTTTTT. Protein product: CASSQSLTGQGRDEKLFF.

The V gene is TRBV30, the J gene TRBJ1-6; no firm D call. Between the trimmed V and J ends, which lost 8 bases and 6 bases, there was a span of 14 bases. The CDR3 is 13 amino acids. Germline loops: CDR1 GTSNPN, CDR2 SVGIG (reference sequence). This CDR3 reads CAQQAGSNSPLHF. The CDR3 nucleotides are TGTGCCCAGCAGGCGGGGAGTAATTCACCCCTCCACTTT.

The CDR3 loop is CAWSGAGEKLFF. As DNA, the CDR3 is TGTGCCTGGAGTGGGGCAGGAGAAAAACTGTTTTTT. The J gene is TRBJ1-4, the V gene TRBV30; D uncertain. CDR3 length equals 12 residues. Per the germline V gene, CDR1 is GTSNPN and CDR2 is SVGIG (reference sequence). V was trimmed by 1 base and J by 8 bases, leaving 8 bases between them. The full variable domain, completed using reference TRBV30 and TRBJ1-4, is SQTIHQWPATLVQPVGSPLSLECTVEGTSNPNLYWYRQAAGRGLQLLFYSVGIGQISSEVPQNLSASRPQDRQFILSSKKLLLSDSGFYLCAWSGAGEKLFFGSGTQLSVL.

This rearrangement joins TRBV18 to TRBJ2-3; tentatively, D is TRBD2 (6 bases). The V gene lost 4 bases and the J gene lost 6 bases, with 14 bases spanning the gap. The CDR3 has 14 residues. Germline V lookup: CDR1 KGHSH, CDR2 LQKENI. DNA for the CDR3: TGTGCCAGCTCACTAGGGGACGGAGGGGATACGCAGTATTTT. Amino acids: CASSLGDGGDTQYF. Using reference TRBV18 and TRBJ2-3 for the parts outside the CDR3, the full variable domain is NAGVMQNPRHLVRRRGQEARLRCSPMKGHSHVYWYRQLPEEGLKFMVYLQKENIIDESGMPKERFSAEFPKEGPSILRIQQVVRGDSAAYFCASSLGDGGDTQYFGPGTRLTVL.

The genes are TRBV5-4 and TRBJ1-1, with D uncertain. The CDR3 is made up of 13 amino acids. Trimming removed 4 bases from V and 10 bases from J, with 17 bases in between. CDR1 is SGHNT, CDR2 YYREEE, per germline (reference sequence). CDR3 residues: CASSRVDWGPAFF. CDR3 nucleotides: TGTGCCAGCAGCCGGGTGGACTGGGGTCCAGCTTTCTTT.

This chain links TRBV2 with TRBJ1-6; D is possibly TRBD1 (5 bases). The V and J ends lost 8 bases and 0 bases respectively, with 11 bases between them. The germline V gene encodes CDR1 SNHLY and CDR2 FYNNEI. The CDR3 contains 15 residues. The CDR3 protein is CASGQGSSYNSPLHF. CDR3 DNA sequence: TGTGCCAGCGGTCAGGGTAGCTCCTATAATTCACCCCTCCACTTT. The entire variable domain, with the rest obtained from reference TRBV2 and TRBJ1-6, is as follows: EPEVTQTPSHQVTQMGQEVILRCVPISNHLYFYWYRQILGQKVEFLVSFYNNEISEKSEIFDDQFSVERPDGSNFTLKIRSTKLEDSAMYFCASGQGSSYNSPLHFGNGTRLTVT.

The V gene is TRBV11-2, the J gene TRBJ2-5, with TRBD2 matching over 8 bases. This CDR3 spans 19 amino acids. The germline CDR1 and CDR2 sequences are SGHAT and FQNNGV. The V segment lost 5 bases and the J segment 2 bases; nucleotides outside the gene matches: 19. This CDR3 reads CASSRNFREGLTRQETQYF. CDR3 nucleotide sequence: TGTGCCAGCAGCCGAAATTTCCGGGAGGGCCTCACTCGACAAGAGACCCAGTACTTC.

The sample holds a few counts of this clone. V gene TRBV24-1 combines with J gene TRBJ2-1, with 8 bases that match TRBD2. The CDR3 is made up of 14 amino acids. V was pared by 6 bases and J by 3 bases, with 3 bases of the junction left unmatched. From germline, CDR1 is KGHDR and CDR2 SFDVKD. This chain's CDR3 is CATSTSGGYNEQFF. CDR3 coding DNA: TGTGCCACCAGTACAAGCGGGGGCTACAATGAGCAGTTCTTC.

The chain employs TRBV19 and TRBJ2-7; D might be TRBD1 (6 bases). Looked up from germline, CDR1 is LNHDA and CDR2 is SQIVND (reference sequence). This CDR3 is 16 amino acids long. Trimming pared 7 bases from V and 1 base from J, leaving 20 bases between. For the CDR3, the DNA is TGTGCCAGTATGGACCTTTCGTCAGGGGCTTCCTACGAGCAGTACTTC. Translated: CASMDLSSGASYEQYF.

This clone was seen repeatedly, ten times or more. The CDR3 bases are TGTGCCAGCAGTGAATACAGGGGGCCTCAGCCCCAGCATTTT. It is translated as CASSEYRGPQPQHF. The rearrangement joins TRBV6-1 to TRBJ1-5, with 9 bases aligning to TRBD1. Germline V gene lookup returns CDR1 MNHNS and CDR2 SASEGT. The CDR3 is 14 residues long. V trimming: 2 bases; J trimming: 6 bases; junction bases outside the gene matches: 2.

The chain is built from TRBV18 and TRBJ2-7, with D possibly TRBD1 on 5 matching bases. This CDR3 has 15 amino acids. The V and J ends lost 6 bases and 1 base respectively, with 16 bases between them. CDR1 is KGHSH, CDR2 LQKENI, per germline. Here the CDR3 DNA reads TGTGCCAGCTCCAAGACAGCCCAAGGGTCCTACGAGCAGTACTTC. Amino acid sequence: CASSKTAQGSYEQYF.